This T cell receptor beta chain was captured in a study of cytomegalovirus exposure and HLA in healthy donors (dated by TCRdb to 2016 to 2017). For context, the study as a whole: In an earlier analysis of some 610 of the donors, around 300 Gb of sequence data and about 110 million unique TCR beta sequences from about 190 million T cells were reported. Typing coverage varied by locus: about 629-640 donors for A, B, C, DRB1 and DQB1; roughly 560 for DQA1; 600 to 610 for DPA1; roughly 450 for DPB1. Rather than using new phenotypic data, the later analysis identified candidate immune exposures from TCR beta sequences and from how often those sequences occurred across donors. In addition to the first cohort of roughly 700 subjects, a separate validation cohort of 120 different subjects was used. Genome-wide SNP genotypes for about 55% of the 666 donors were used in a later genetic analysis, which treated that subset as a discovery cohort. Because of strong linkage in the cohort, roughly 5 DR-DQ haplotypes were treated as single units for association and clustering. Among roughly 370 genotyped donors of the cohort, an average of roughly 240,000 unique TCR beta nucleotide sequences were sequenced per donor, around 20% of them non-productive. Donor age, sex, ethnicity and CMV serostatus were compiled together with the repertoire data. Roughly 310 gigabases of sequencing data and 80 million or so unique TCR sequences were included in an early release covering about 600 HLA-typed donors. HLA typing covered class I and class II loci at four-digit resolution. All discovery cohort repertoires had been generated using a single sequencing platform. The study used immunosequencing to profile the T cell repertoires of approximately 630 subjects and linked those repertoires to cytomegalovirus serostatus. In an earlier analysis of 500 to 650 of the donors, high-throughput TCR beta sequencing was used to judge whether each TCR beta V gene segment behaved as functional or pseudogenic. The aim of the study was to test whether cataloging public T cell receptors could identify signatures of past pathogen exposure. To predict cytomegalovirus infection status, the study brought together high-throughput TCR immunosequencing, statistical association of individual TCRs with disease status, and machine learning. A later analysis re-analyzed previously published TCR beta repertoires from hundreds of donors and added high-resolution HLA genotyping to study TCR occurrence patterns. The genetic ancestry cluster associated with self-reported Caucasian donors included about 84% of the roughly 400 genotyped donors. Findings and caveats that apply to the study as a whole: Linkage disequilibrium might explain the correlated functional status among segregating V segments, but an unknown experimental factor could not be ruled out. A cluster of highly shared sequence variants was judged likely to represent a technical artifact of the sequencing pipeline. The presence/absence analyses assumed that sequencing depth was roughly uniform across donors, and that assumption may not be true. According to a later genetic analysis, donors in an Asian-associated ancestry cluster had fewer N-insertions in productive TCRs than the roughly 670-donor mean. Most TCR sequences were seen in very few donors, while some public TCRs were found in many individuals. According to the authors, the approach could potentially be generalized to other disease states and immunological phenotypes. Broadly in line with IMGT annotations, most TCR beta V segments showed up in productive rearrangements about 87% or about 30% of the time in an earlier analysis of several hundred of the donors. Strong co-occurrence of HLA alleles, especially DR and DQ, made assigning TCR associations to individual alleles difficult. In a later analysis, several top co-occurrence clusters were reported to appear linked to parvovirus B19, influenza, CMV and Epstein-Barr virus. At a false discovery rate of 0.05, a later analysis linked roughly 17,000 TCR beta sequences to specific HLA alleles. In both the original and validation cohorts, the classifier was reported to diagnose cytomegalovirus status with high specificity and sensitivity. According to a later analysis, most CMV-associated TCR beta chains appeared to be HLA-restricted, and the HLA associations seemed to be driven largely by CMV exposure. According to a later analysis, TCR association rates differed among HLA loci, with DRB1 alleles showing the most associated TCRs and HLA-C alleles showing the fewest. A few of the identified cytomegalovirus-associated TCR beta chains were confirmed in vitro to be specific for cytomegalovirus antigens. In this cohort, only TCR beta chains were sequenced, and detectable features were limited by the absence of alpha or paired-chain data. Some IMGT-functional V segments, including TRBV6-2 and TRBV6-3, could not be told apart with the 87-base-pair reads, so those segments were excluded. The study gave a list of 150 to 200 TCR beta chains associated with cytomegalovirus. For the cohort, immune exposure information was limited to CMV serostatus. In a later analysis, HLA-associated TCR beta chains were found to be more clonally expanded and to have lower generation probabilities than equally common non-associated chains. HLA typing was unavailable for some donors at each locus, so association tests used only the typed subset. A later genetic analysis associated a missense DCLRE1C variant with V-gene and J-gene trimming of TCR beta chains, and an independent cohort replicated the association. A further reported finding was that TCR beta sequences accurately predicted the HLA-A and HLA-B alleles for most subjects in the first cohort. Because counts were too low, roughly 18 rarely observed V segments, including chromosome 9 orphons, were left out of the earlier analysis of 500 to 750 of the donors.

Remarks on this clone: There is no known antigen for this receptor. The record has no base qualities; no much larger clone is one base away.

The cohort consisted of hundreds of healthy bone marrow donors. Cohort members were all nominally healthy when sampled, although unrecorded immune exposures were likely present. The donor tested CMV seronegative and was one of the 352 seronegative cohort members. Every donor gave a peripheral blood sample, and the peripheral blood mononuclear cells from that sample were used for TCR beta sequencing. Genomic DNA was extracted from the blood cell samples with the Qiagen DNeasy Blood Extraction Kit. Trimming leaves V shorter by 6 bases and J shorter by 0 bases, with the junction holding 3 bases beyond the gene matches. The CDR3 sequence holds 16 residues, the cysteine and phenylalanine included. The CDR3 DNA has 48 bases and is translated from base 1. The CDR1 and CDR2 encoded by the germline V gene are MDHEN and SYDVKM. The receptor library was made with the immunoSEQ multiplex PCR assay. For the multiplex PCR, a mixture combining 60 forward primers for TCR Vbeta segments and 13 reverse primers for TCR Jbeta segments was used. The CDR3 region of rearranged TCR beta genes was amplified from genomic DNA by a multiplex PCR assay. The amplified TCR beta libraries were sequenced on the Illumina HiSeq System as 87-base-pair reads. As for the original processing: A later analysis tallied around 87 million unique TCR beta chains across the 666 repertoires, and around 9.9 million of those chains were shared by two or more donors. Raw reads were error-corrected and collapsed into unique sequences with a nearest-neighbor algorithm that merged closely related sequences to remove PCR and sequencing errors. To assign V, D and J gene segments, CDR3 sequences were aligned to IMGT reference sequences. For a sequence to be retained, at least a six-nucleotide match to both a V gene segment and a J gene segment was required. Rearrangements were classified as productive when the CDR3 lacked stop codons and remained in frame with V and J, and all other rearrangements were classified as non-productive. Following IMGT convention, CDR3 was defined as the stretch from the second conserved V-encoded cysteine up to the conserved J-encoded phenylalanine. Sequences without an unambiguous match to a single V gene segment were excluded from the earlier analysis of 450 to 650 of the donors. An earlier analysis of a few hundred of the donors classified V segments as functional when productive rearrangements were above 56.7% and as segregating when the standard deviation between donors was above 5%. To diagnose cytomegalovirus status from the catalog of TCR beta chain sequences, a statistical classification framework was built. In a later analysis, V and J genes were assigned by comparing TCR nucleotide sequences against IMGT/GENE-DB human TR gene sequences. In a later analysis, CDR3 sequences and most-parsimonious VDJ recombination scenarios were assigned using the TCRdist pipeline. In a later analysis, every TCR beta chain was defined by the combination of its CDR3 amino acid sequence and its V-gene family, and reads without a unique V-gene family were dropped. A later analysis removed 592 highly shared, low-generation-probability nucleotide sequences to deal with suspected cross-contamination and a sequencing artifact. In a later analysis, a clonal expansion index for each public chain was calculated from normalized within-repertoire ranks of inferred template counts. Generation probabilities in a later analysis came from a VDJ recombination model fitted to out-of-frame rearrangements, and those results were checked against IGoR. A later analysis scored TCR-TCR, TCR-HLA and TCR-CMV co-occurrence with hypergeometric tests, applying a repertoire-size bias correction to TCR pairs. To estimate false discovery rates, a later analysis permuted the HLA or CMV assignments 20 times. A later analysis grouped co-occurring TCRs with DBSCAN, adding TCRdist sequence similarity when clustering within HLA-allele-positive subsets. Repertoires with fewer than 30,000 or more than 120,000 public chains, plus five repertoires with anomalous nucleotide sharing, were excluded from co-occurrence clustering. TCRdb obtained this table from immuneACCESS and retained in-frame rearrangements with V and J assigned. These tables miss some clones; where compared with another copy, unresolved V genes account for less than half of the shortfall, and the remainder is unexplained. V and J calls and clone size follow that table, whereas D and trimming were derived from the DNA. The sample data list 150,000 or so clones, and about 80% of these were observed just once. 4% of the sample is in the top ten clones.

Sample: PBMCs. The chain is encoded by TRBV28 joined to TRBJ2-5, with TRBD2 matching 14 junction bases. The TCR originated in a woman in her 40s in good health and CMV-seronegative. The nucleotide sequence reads TGTGCCAGCAGGACTAGCGGGGGGGCGAACCAAGAGACCCAGTACTTC. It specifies CASRTSGGANQETQYF.